The TCR beta chain described here comes from a study of T cell clones after liver transplantation. Study details: Tolerance: complete withdrawal held at least one year, liver enzymes staying within twice normal.

Study-level findings and limits: These preliminary findings come from unstandardized post-transplant sampling times.

Assay: immunoSEQ multiplex PCR; the TCRdb copy retains only in-frame clones and omits some. The sample contains roughly 120,000 clones, just over 90% of which appear only once. The CDR3 length is 14 residues. Trimming took 9 bases from V and 0 from J, leaving 15 bases between them. Germline lookup yields CDR1 MNHNS and CDR2 SASEGT. Notes on this clone: Its antigen is not known.

The sequencing here drew on CD4+ T cells from blood, taken 12 months after liver transplant. The sequence was obtained from a human patient who received a liver transplant. Some T cells may arise from the graft donor. J is TRBJ2-7 and V is TRBV6-1, with D unclear. CDR3 nucleotide sequence: TGTGCCAGTGCACCTAAGGGCCACTCCTACGAGCAGTACTTC. Amino acids: CASAPKGHSYEQYF.